The next 3 T cell receptor beta chains were all read from a single sample in a study of graft-versus-host responses after intestinal transplantation. Profiling relied on immunoSEQ multiplex PCR, and the TCRdb table lists in-frame clones only, not all of them. The table has some 86,000 clones, roughly 90% seen once. No antigen is known for these receptors. Sample: unstimulated CD4+ T cells sorted from spleen or lymph node cells, taken before transplant. These receptors all come from a human donor who was the organ donor for an intestinal transplant.

This CDR3 reads CASSLFSGSTYEQYF. As DNA, the CDR3 is TGTGCCAGCAGTTTGTTCAGCGGGAGCACTTACGAGCAGTACTTC. The rearrangement uses TRBV28 and TRBJ2-7; 8 bases are a match to TRBD2. The CDR3 contains 15 residues. Looked up from germline, CDR1 is MDHEN and CDR2 is SYDVKM. Trimming removed 3 bases from V and 4 bases from J; junction bases left unmatched: 8.

The chain employs TRBV27 and TRBJ2-3, with D maybe TRBD2 (5 bases). Germline CDR1 reads MNHEY; CDR2 reads SMNVEV (reference sequence). Trimming cost V 10 bases and J 2 bases, with 31 bases left between them. CDR3 length: 19 residues. CDR3 region: CATEPSRLGATQYTDTQYF. Here the CDR3 DNA reads TGTGCCACCGAGCCCTCAAGGTTGGGAGCGACTCAATACACAGATACGCAGTATTTT.

CDR3 nucleotide sequence: TGCAGTGCATCCCGGGTAGGCTACACCTTC. This codes for CSASRVGYTF. The J gene is TRBJ1-2, the V gene TRBV20-1; no firm D call. The CDR3 runs to 10 residues. The V and J ends lost 6 bases and 8 bases respectively, with 10 bases between them. Germline V lookup: CDR1 DFQATT, CDR2 SNEGSKA (reference sequence).